The T cell receptor beta chain described here comes from a study of blood T cells in healthy people across ages. Study details: About one barcoded beta molecule per two T cells came from capture by template switching.

It was with a sample-barcoded 5' primer and a J-beta primer mix that a second PCR of roughly 6 to 11 cycles was run. The template-switch adaptor, which had 12 random nucleotides, put a tag on each cDNA molecule. TCRdb processed the 5' RACE reads anew with MiXCR; each CDR3 protein has one entry. The repertoire holds fewer than 2,000,000 distinct CDR3 sequences, with around 36% as singletons. Trimming left V 0 bases short and J 4 bases short, with 15 bases between. This CDR3 spans 16 amino acids. Germline V CDR1 and CDR2: LGHNA, YNFKEQ. Staff drew around 10 milliliters of peripheral blood from each donor.

The gene calls are TRBV4-2 and TRBJ2-5, with a tentative D call TRBD2 (7 bases). The TCR comes from a woman aged 25 to 39 in good health. The specimen was blood. The DNA of the CDR3 is TGTGCCAGCAGCCAAGATGAAAGGAGGGGGGGAGAGACCCAGTACTTC. This sequence encodes CASSQDERRGGETQYF.